This T cell receptor beta chain was sequenced during a study of cytomegalovirus exposure and HLA in healthy donors. Germline V gene data show CDR1 as SGHNT and CDR2 as YYREEE (reference sequence). V lost 4 bases, J lost 3 bases, and 8 bases stayed unmatched. This CDR3 is 15 amino acids long. A multiplex PCR was run with 60 Vbeta primers and 13 Jbeta primers. Sequenced by immunoSEQ multiplex PCR; TCRdb stores in-frame clones only, minus some. Of about 64,000 clones in the sample, 65% to 90% were seen once. The specimen sequenced was PBMCs. V is TRBV5-4 and J is TRBJ1-2, with 8 bases aligning to TRBD1. The clonotype was recovered from a female donor in good health and CMV-seronegative. This chain's CDR3 is CASSLLDRVDYGYTF. CDR3 nucleotides: TGTGCCAGCAGCCTATTGGACAGGGTCGACTATGGCTACACCTTC.